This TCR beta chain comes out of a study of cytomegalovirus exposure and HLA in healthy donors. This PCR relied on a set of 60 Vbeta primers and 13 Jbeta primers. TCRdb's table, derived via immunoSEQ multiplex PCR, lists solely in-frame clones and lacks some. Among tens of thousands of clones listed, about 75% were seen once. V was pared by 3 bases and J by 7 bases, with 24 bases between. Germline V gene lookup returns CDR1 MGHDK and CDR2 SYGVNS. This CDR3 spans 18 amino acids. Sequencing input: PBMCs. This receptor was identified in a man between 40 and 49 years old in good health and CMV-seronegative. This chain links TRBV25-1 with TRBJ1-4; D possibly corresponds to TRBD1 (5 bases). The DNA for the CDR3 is TGTGCCAGCAGTGACCCCCGACGGGACTCCGGCTGGAGTGAAAAACTGTTTTTT. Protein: CASSDPRRDSGWSEKLFF.